The clone carrying this T cell receptor (beta chain) counts as medium-sized. Its specificity is not known. TRB rearrangements were amplified by multiplex PCR with BIOMED2 TRB-A/B primers. TCRdb itself ran the multiplex PCR reads through MiXCR, one entry per CDR3 protein. The repertoire holds about 20,000 distinct CDR3 sequences, with approximately 29% as singletons. This record belongs to a study of T and B cells in COVID-19 patients. Study-wide context: Critical illness requiring mechanical ventilation or extracorporeal membrane oxygenation affected about 60% of the 20 active-infection patients. Study-wide results and caveats: Clonality of TRB repertoires was high in active COVID-19; recovery brought above-healthy diversity and richness.

TRB was amplified from about 260-540 ng of blood genomic DNA. Per germline, CDR1 SQVTM and CDR2 ANQGSEA. After removal of 6 bases from V and 6 bases from J, the junction contained 7 bases not matched to a gene. This CDR3 has 14 amino acids. Sequencing was carried out using blood. The rearrangement uses TRBV29-1 and TRBJ2-1, with 11 bases identical to TRBD2. The sequence came from a human donor who had recovered from COVID-19. The CDR3 loop reads CSVITGTSGNEQFF. The CDR3 coding sequence is TGCAGCGTCATTACCGGGACTAGCGGCAATGAGCAGTTCTTC.